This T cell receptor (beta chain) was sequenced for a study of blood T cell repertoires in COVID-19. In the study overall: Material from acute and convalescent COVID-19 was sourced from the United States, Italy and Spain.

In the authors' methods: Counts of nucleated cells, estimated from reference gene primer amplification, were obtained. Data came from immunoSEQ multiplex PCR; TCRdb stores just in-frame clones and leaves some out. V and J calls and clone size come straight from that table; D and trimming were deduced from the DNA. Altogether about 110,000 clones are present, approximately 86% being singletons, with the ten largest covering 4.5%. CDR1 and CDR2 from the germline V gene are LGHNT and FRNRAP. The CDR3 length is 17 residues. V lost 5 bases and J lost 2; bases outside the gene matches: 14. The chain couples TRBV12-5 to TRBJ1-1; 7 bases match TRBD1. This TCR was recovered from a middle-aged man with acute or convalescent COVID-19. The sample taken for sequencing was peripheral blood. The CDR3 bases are TGTGCTAGTGGTCCGCGGGACAGTGAGAGCAGAAACACTGAAGCTTTCTTT. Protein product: CASGPRDSESRNTEAFF.